These T cell receptor beta chains were read from a single sample in a study of graft-versus-host responses after intestinal transplantation. These receptors lack a known antigen. Method: immunoSEQ multiplex PCR; TCRdb's copy keeps in-frame clones and lacks some. The repertoire consists of tens of thousands of clones, with 94% occurring once and the leading ten covering 0.38%. The sample in question was unstimulated CD4+ T cells sorted from spleen or lymph node cells, obtained before transplant. The source is a human donor who was the organ donor for an intestinal transplant. Each CDR3 is given with its conserved first and last residue. Fields, in order: J gene, V gene, D gene, clone size, CDR3 DNA, CDR3 protein. D genes are given only for firm matches. Part of the rows lack a size; the others show once, few, many or a class for expanded clones.

J gene: TRBJ2-3
V gene: TRBV7-2
D gene: -
clone size: few
CDR3 DNA: TGTGCCAGCAGCTTATTAGCGGAGGATACGCAGTATTTT
CDR3 protein: CASSLLAEDTQYF

J gene: TRBJ1-3
V gene: TRBV7-2
D gene: -
clone size: -
CDR3 DNA: TGTGCCAGCAGCTTAGAGGCCCAGAGGGGGGGAAACACCATATATTTT
CDR3 protein: CASSLEAQRGGNTIYF

J gene: TRBJ2-3
V gene: TRBV7-9
D gene: TRBD2
clone size: -
CDR3 DNA: TGTGCCAGCAGCCCCGGACTAGCGGGGGGGCCAGATACGCAGTATTTT
CDR3 protein: CASSPGLAGGPDTQYF

J gene: TRBJ2-1
V gene: TRBV14
D gene: -
clone size: -
CDR3 DNA: TGTGCCAGCAGCCTCTCCAGGGAGTACGAGCAGTTCTTC
CDR3 protein: CASSLSREYEQFF

J gene: TRBJ2-3
V gene: TRBV7-9
D gene: -
clone size: once
CDR3 DNA: TGTGCCAGCAGCTTAGTGGTAGGAGATACGCAGTATTTT
CDR3 protein: CASSLVVGDTQYF

J gene: TRBJ2-5
V gene: TRBV7-2
D gene: TRBD2
clone size: -
CDR3 DNA: TGTGCCAGCAGCTTAGATGAGCGGGGGGGCCCAGAGACCCAGTACTTC
CDR3 protein: CASSLDERGGPETQYF

J gene: TRBJ2-1
V gene: TRBV7-2
D gene: -
clone size: -
CDR3 DNA: TGTGCCAGCAGACGTGGACAGGGAGGGTACAATGAGCAGTTCTTC
CDR3 protein: CASRRGQGGYNEQFF

J gene: TRBJ2-7
V gene: TRBV7-9
D gene: TRBD2
clone size: -
CDR3 DNA: TGTGCCAGCAGCTTGACTAGCGGGACCGTCTACGAGCAGTACTTC
CDR3 protein: CASSLTSGTVYEQYF

J gene: TRBJ2-1
V gene: TRBV6-1
D gene: -
clone size: -
CDR3 DNA: TGTGCCAGCACCTTCGGGCGAGGCTCCTACAATGAGCAGTTCTTC
CDR3 protein: CASTFGRGSYNEQFF

J gene: TRBJ1-2
V gene: TRBV7-8
D gene: -
clone size: -
CDR3 DNA: TGTGCCAGCAGCCCCTCAGGCCGGGGGCTGGGCTACACCTTC
CDR3 protein: CASSPSGRGLGYTF

J gene: TRBJ1-5
V gene: TRBV7-9
D gene: TRBD1
clone size: few
CDR3 DNA: TGTGCCAGCAGCTTAGGGACAGGGGGCGGTCAGCCCCAGCATTTT
CDR3 protein: CASSLGTGGGQPQHF

J gene: TRBJ2-1
V gene: TRBV4-1
D gene: -
clone size: -
CDR3 DNA: TGCGCCAGCAGCCAAAGACTATTTATGAATGAGCAGTTCTTC
CDR3 protein: CASSQRLFMNEQFF

J gene: TRBJ2-3
V gene: TRBV5-1
D gene: -
clone size: -
CDR3 DNA: TGCGCCAGCAGCTTTAGCGAAGGGGGGCGCACAGATACGCAGTATTTT
CDR3 protein: CASSFSEGGRTDTQYF

J gene: TRBJ2-5
V gene: TRBV7-3
D gene: -
clone size: -
CDR3 DNA: TGTGCCAGCAGCTTCGACCGGGACTGGCAAGAGACCCAGTACTTC
CDR3 protein: CASSFDRDWQETQYF

J gene: TRBJ2-7
V gene: TRBV20-1
D gene: -
clone size: -
CDR3 DNA: TGCAGTGCCGGGTACGAGCAGTACTTC
CDR3 protein: CSAGYEQYF

J gene: TRBJ2-3
V gene: TRBV6-1
D gene: TRBD2
clone size: once
CDR3 DNA: TGTGCCAGCAGTGAAGTGAGTAGCGGGGCCCACACAGATACGCAGTATTTT
CDR3 protein: CASSEVSSGAHTDTQYF

J gene: TRBJ2-7
V gene: TRBV5-1
D gene: TRBD2
clone size: once
CDR3 DNA: TGCGCCAGCAGCTCTGTAGCGGGTAGCTCCTACGAGCAGTACTTC
CDR3 protein: CASSSVAGSSYEQYF

J gene: TRBJ2-3
V gene: TRBV27
D gene: TRBD1
clone size: -
CDR3 DNA: TGTGCCAGCAGTCCACTGGGGGACAGATATGGATATACGCAGTATTTT
CDR3 protein: CASSPLGDRYGYTQYF

J gene: TRBJ2-7
V gene: TRBV23-1
D gene: -
clone size: -
CDR3 DNA: TGCGCCAGCAGTCAATCCGCCACTTCCTACGAGCAGTACTTC
CDR3 protein: CASSQSATSYEQYF

J gene: TRBJ2-2
V gene: TRBV18
D gene: -
clone size: -
CDR3 DNA: TGTGCCAGCTCACAATACCGGGCTCCGAACACCGGGGAGCTGTTTTTT
CDR3 protein: CASSQYRAPNTGELFF

J gene: TRBJ2-5
V gene: TRBV6-5
D gene: -
clone size: -
CDR3 DNA: TGTGCCAGCAGTTACTCCGGCAGGCCTGAAGAGACCCAGTACTTC
CDR3 protein: CASSYSGRPEETQYF

J gene: TRBJ2-5
V gene: TRBV30
D gene: TRBD2
clone size: -
CDR3 DNA: TGTGCCTGGAGCTCCAAGGATGTAGCGGGGGGGGCCGGCGGGACCCAGTACTTC
CDR3 protein: CAWSSKDVAGGAGGTQYF

J gene: TRBJ2-5
V gene: TRBV7-2
D gene: TRBD1
clone size: -
CDR3 DNA: TGTGCCAGCAGCTTTTCGACAGGGCGAGAGACCCAGTACTTC
CDR3 protein: CASSFSTGRETQYF

J gene: TRBJ1-1
V gene: TRBV5-1
D gene: -
clone size: -
CDR3 DNA: TGCGCCAGCAGCTTGGGACAGGAGAACACTGAAGCTTTCTTT
CDR3 protein: CASSLGQENTEAFF

J gene: TRBJ2-7
V gene: TRBV14
D gene: -
clone size: -
CDR3 DNA: TGTGCCAGCAGCCTTTCGTACTACGAGCAGTACTTC
CDR3 protein: CASSLSYYEQYF

J gene: TRBJ2-3
V gene: TRBV4-2
D gene: -
clone size: -
CDR3 DNA: TGTGCCAGCAGAGCTACAGGAGGGACTAGCACAGATACGCAGTATTTT
CDR3 protein: CASRATGGTSTDTQYF

J gene: TRBJ1-2
V gene: TRBV10-1
D gene: -
clone size: -
CDR3 DNA: TGCGCCAGCGGGACCTATGGCTACACCTTC
CDR3 protein: CASGTYGYTF

J gene: TRBJ2-7
V gene: TRBV2
D gene: TRBD1
clone size: -
CDR3 DNA: TGTGCCAGCAGTGACAGGGGGTCAGAGCAGTACTTC
CDR3 protein: CASSDRGSEQYF

J gene: TRBJ2-1
V gene: TRBV4-1
D gene: -
clone size: -
CDR3 DNA: TGCGCCAGCAGCCAAGGCTGGGGGAATAATGAGCAGTTCTTC
CDR3 protein: CASSQGWGNNEQFF